This TCR beta chain was obtained from a study of blood T cell repertoires in COVID-19 (dated by TCRdb to the early 2020s). Broadly, across the study: The collaborator samples originated in the United States, Italy and Spain and spanned the acute and convalescent phases of COVID-19. The prospective study material was composed of cDNA or gDNA derived from T cells, B-cell-depleted T cells, or PBMCs. Deeply sampled blood TCRbeta repertoires from subjects exposed to, actively infected with, or recovered from COVID-19 were included in the dataset. The repertoires were released in a freely available public database intended as a resource for research on the immune response to SARS-CoV-2. The samples were drawn from the first 160 participants of the ongoing ImmuneRACE study and from some 1,300 subjects provided by 6 global collaborators. Nearly every sample came with metadata listing a de-identified subject ID, COVID-19 status, age in years and sex. Where HLA class I and class II types were available, the types were taken from metadata supplied by the sample provider, not from assay-based typing. What the research found in general, with its limitations: Clinical and demographic metadata were provided uncurated, with the amount varying by source and participant.

TCRbeta CDR3 regions were amplified from genomic DNA using the immunoSEQ Assay, a bias-controlled multiplex PCR. In the authors' own workflow: The number of nucleated cells in each sample was estimated from the amplification of reference gene primers within the assay. To quantify the absolute abundance of each unique TCRbeta CDR3 rearrangement, sequence reads were collapsed and filtered. For each sample, productive Simpson clonality was calculated as the square root of Simpson's diversity index across productive rearrangements. TCRdb stores this immuneACCESS table with in-frame sequences only. Part of the clones is absent; in the studies checked, under half of the shortfall reflects unresolved V genes, and no reason is known for the rest. V, J and clone size reflect that table, while D and trimming were determined from the DNA. For this sample there are roughly 170,000 clones; 81% appear just once. Of the sample, around 6% is held by the ten largest clones.

About this clone: Its binding antigen is unknown. Per-base quality was not reported, and no clone a single base away is much larger than it.

In the prospective study, participants were roughly 18 to 89 years old, resided in around 25 geographic areas of the United States, and were enrolled through a virtual design. To assign participants to cohorts, the prospective study relied on clinical history that participants themselves reported in a screening survey and a study questionnaire. Mobile phlebotomists in the prospective study collected whole blood, serum and a nasopharyngeal or oropharyngeal swab from every participant. Prospective study participants could optionally give additional blood draws and questionnaires over an approximately two-month period. Before DNA extraction, prospective study blood samples were shipped either frozen or at room temperature. Input material: PBMCs or T cells enriched from blood (not recorded which). This TCR derives from a woman aged 40 to 50 with acute COVID-19.

The DNA reads as follows: TGTGCCAGCAGCCCGGTGGGAGGGAGAGGCTACGAGCAGTACTTC. This yields the protein CASSPVGGRGYEQYF. The sequence joins TRBV5-4 to TRBJ2-7; 7 central bases correspond to TRBD2. The CDR3 runs 15 residues from the cysteine to the phenylalanine. CDR3 DNA is the only sequence kept; it has 45 bases, read in frame from the first base. From V the trimming removes 4 bases and from J it removes 3 bases, while the gene matches leave 10 bases of the junction unaccounted for. Based on the germline V gene (reference sequence), the CDR1 and CDR2 sequences are SGHNT and YYREEE. Here the CDR3 is joined to the reference TRBV5-4 and TRBJ2-7 genes, and the full variable domain is: ETGVTQSPTHLIKTRGQQVTLRCSSQSGHNTVSWYQQALGQGPQFIFQYYREEENGRGNFPPRFSGLQFPNYSSELNVNALELDDSALYLCASSPVGGRGYEQYFGPGTRLTVT.